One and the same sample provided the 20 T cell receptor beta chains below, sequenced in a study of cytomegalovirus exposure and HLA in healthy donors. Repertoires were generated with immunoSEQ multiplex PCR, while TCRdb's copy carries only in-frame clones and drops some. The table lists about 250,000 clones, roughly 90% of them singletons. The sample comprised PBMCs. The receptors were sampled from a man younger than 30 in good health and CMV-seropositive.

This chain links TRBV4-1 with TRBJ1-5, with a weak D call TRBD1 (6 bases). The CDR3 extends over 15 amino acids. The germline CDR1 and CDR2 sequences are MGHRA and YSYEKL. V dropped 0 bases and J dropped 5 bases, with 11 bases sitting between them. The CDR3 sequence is CASSQDGAGDQPQHF. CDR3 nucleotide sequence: TGCGCCAGCAGCCAAGATGGGGCAGGGGATCAGCCCCAGCATTTT.

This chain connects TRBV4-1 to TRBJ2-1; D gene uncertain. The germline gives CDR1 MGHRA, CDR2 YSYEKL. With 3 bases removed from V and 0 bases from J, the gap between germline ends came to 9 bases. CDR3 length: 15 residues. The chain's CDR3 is CASSQAQSSYNEQFF. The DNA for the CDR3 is TGCGCCAGCAGCCAGGCCCAGAGCTCCTACAATGAGCAGTTCTTC.

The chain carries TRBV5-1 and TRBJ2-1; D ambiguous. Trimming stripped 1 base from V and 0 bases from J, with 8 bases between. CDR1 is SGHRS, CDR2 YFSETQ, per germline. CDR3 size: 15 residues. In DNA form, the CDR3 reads TGCGCCAGCAGCTTGCTAGGAAGCTCCTACAATGAGCAGTTCTTC. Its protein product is CASSLLGSSYNEQFF.

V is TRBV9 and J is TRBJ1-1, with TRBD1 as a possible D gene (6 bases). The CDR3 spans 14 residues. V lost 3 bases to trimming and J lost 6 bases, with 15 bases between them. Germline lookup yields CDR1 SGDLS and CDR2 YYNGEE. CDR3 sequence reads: CASSARLGAAEAFF. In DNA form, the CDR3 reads TGTGCCAGCAGCGCAAGGTTGGGGGCAGCTGAAGCTTTCTTT. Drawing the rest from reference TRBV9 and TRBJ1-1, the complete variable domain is DSGVTQTPKHLITATGQRVTLRCSPRSGDLSVYWYQQSLDQGLQFLIQYYNGEERAKGNILERFSAQQFPDLHSELNLSSLELGDSALYFCASSARLGAAEAFFGQGTRLTVV.

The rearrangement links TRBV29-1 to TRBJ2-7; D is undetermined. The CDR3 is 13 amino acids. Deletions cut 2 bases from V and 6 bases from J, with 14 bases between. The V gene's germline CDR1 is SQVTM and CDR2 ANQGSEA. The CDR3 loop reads CSVEWSYLGEQYF. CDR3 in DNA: TGCAGCGTTGAATGGTCCTACCTCGGCGAGCAGTACTTC.

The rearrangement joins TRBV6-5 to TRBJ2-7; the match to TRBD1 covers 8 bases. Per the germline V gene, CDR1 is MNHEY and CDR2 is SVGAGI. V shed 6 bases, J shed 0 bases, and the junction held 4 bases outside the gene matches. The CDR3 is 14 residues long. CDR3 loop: CASRLQGVSYEQYF. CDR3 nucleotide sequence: TGTGCCAGCAGATTACAGGGGGTCTCCTACGAGCAGTACTTC.

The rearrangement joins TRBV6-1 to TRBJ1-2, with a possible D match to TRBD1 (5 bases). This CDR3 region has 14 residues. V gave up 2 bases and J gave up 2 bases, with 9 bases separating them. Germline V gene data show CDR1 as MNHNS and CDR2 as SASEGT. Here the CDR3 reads CASSEMAGNYGYTF. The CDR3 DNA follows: TGTGCCAGCAGTGAAATGGCAGGGAACTATGGCTACACCTTC.

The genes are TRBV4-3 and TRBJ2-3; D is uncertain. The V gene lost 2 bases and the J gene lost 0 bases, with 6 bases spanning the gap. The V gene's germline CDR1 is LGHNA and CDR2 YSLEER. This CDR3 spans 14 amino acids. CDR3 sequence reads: CASSQRASTDTQYF. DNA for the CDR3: TGCGCCAGCAGCCAAAGGGCAAGCACAGATACGCAGTATTTT.

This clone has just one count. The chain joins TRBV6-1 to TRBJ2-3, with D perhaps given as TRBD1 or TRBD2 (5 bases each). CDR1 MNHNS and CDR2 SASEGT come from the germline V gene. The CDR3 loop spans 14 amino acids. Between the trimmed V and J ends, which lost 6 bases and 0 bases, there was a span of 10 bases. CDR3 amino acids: CASRRGGSTDTQYF. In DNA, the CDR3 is TGTGCCAGCAGAAGGGGCGGGAGCACAGATACGCAGTATTTT.

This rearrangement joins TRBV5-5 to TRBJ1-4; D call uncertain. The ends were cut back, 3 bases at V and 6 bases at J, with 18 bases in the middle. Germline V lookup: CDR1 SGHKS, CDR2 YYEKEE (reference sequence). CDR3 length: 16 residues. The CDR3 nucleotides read TGTGCCAGCAGCTCCCAGGCCAGTAAAGGGTATGAAAAACTGTTTTTT. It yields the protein CASSSQASKGYEKLFF.

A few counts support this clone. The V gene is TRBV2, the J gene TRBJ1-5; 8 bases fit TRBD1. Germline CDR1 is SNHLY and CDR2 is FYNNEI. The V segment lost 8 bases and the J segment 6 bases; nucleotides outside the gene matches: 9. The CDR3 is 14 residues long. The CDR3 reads CASALDREGQPQHF. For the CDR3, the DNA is TGTGCCAGCGCCCTGGACAGGGAGGGTCAGCCCCAGCATTTT. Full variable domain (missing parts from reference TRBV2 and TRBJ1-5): EPEVTQTPSHQVTQMGQEVILRCVPISNHLYFYWYRQILGQKVEFLVSFYNNEISEKSEIFDDQFSVERPDGSNFTLKIRSTKLEDSAMYFCASALDREGQPQHFGDGTRLSIL.

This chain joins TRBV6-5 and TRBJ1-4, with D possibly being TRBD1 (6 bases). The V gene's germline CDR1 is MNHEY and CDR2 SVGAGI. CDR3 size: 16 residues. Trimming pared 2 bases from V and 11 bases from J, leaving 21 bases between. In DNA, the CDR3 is TGTGCCAGCAGTTACACCAGGACAGATTCTCCGGGGAAACTGTTTTTT. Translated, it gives CASSYTRTDSPGKLFF.

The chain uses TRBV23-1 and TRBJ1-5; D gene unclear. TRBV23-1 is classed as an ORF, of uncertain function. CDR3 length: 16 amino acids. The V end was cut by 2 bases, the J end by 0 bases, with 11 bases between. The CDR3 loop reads CASSQPSARSNQPQHF. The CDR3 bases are TGCGCCAGCAGTCAACCCTCCGCGCGTAGCAATCAGCCCCAGCATTTT.

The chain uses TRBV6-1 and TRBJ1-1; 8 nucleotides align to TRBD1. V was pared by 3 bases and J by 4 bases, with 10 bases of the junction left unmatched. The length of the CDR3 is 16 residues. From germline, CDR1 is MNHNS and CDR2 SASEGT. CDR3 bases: TGTGCCAGCAGTGATGGTTGGAGGACAGGGCGCACTGAAGCTTTCTTT. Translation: CASSDGWRTGRTEAFF.

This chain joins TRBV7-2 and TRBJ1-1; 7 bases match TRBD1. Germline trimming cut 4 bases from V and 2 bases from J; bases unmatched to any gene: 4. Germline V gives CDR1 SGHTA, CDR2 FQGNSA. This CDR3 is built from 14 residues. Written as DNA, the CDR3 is TGTGCCAGCAGCTACAGGGGTGGTAACACTGAAGCTTTCTTT. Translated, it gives CASSYRGGNTEAFF.

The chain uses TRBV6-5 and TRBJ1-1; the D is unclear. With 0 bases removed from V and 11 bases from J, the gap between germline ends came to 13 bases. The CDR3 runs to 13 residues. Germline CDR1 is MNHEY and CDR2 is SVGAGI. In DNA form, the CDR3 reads TGTGCCAGCAGTTACTCGGACGGTAGCAGGGCTTTCTTT. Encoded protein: CASSYSDGSRAFF.

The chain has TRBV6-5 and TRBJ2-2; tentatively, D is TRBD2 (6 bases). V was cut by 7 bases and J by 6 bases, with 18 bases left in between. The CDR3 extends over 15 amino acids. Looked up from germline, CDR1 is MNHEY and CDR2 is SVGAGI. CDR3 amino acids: CASTKVGSPPGELFF. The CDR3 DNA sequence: TGTGCCAGCACGAAAGTCGGGAGTCCTCCCGGGGAGCTGTTTTTT.

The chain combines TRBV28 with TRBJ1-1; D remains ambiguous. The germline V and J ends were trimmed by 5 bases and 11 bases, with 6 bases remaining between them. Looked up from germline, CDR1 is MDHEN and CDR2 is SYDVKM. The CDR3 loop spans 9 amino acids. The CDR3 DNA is TGTGCCAGCAGTCCTTGGGCTTTCTTT. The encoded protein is CASSPWAFF.

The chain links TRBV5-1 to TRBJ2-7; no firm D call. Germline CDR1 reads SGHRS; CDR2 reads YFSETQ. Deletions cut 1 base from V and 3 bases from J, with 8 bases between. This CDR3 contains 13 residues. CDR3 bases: TGCGCCAGCAGCTTGAATGGAGTCTACGAGCAGTACTTC. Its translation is CASSLNGVYEQYF.

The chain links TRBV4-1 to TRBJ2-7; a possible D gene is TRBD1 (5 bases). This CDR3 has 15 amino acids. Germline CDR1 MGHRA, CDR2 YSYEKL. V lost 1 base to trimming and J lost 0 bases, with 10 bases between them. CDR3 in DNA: TGCGCCAGCAGCCAAGTAGGCAGGGCCTCCTACGAGCAGTACTTC. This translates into CASSQVGRASYEQYF.